The 20 T cell receptor beta chains in this list originate from one sample, sequenced in a study of tissue T cells after allogeneic stem cell transplantation. The method was immunoSEQ multiplex PCR; TCRdb's version includes in-frame clones alone and lacks a portion of them. The sample has 4,500 to 5,500 clones, about 32% seen once. Sample time point: mouse harvest day 14 after allogeneic transplant. Each mouse received 10^7 T-cell-depleted marrow cells plus 10^6 splenic CD5+ T cells by tail vein. Input material: skin. These receptors came from a female BALB/c mouse given C57BL/6 T cells with graft-versus-host disease after an allogeneic hematopoietic cell transplant.

This clone is labeled as medium-sized (0.01 to 0.1%). The gene symbols are mouse symbols. Read data end 1 residue before the CDR3 end; the end is taken from the germline J gene. V gene TRBV13-2 combines with J gene TRBJ1-3; 12 bases align to TRBD1. The V and J ends lost 4 bases and 2 bases, in that order; junction bases with no gene match: 7. Germline loops: CDR1 NNHNN, CDR2 SYGAGS (reference sequence). The CDR3 covers 17 residues. CDR3 DNA (partial): TGTGCCAGCGGTAAAGCCGGGGACAGGGGGCCTGGAAATACGCTCTAT. Its protein is CASGKAGDRGPGNTLY. Given in full, the CDR3 is CASGKAGDRGPGNTLYF.

With respect to this clone: Genes and germline come from the mouse. The read ends 1 residue shy of where the CDR3 ends; the end is completed using the germline J gene. This chain uses TRBV12-1 with TRBJ1-1, with D possibly matching TRBD1 (6 bases). V lost 0 bases and J lost 8, with 9 bases in between. This CDR3 has 12 residues. Germline V gene lookup returns CDR1 SGHSN and CDR2 HYEKVE. The covered CDR3 bases are TGTGCCAGCTCTCTCGGGGGGGCTGAAGTCTTC. The encoded protein is CASSLGGAEVF. The entire CDR3 protein is CASSLGGAEVFF.

About this clone: Gene names and germline match the mouse. The sequence runs out 1 residue before the end of the CDR3; the remainder is reconstructed from the germline J gene. This sequence joins TRBV26 and TRBJ1-1; tentative D call: TRBD1 (6 bases). From germline, CDR1 is KGHPV and CDR2 FQNQEV (reference sequence). CDR3 size: 14 residues. The V end lost 5 bases, the J end lost 0 bases, and 10 bases lay between the germline ends. The CDR3 DNA, read in part, is TGTGCCAGCAGTTTGGGACACGCAAACACAGAAGTCTTC. Translating it yields CASSLGHANTEVF. The whole CDR3 protein reads CASSLGHANTEVFF.

With regard to this clone: Any gene name here is a mouse gene name. The sequenced fragment ends 1 residue before the CDR3 boundary, so the rest is inferred from the germline J gene. The chain joins TRBV23 to TRBJ2-5; TRBD2, the D gene given by the table, was not confirmed from the DNA. The germline gives CDR1 KGHTA, CDR2 FQNQQP. The length of the CDR3 is 13 residues. The CDR3 loop is CSSSQHLQDTQYF. The sequenced CDR3 bases are TGCTCCAGCAGTCAACACTTACAAGACACCCAGTAC.

The sample holds a few counts of this clone. The gene names here belong to mouse. The read comes to an end 1 residue before the CDR3 does, leaving the germline J gene to fill in the end. This sequence joins TRBV26 and TRBJ1-1, with no clear D. The CDR3 has 13 amino acids. Germline V lookup: CDR1 KGHPV, CDR2 FQNQEV (reference sequence). With 6 bases removed from V and 0 bases from J, the gap between germline ends came to 8 bases. The covered CDR3 bases are TGTGCCAGCAGCCCCGGGACAAACACAGAAGTCTTC. Its translation: CASSPGTNTEVF. In full, the CDR3 is CASSPGTNTEVFF.

As for this clone: Gene labels here are mouse ones. Read sequence stops 1 residue before the CDR3 end, and the germline J gene provides the missing end. The chain carries TRBV21 and TRBJ2-5; tentative D call: TRBD1 (6 bases). TRBV21 is an ORF, with its function uncertain. V was pared by 0 bases and J by 0 bases, with 10 bases between. This CDR3 spans 16 amino acids. The CDR3 sequence: CASSQSGTYNQDTQYF. The DNA read from the CDR3 is TGTGCTAGCAGTCAATCGGGGACATATAACCAAGACACCCAGTAC.

Of note for this clone: The germline and genes are mouse ones. The read terminates 1 residue before the CDR3 end, so the remaining end is supplied by the germline J gene. V usage is TRBV4 and J usage is TRBJ1-4; the match to TRBD1 covers 10 bases. This CDR3 spans 14 amino acids. Trimming removed 6 bases from V and 3 bases from J; junction bases left unmatched: 1. CDR1 is LGHDT, CDR2 YNNKQL, per germline (reference sequence). CDR3 DNA (partial): TGTGCCAGCAGGGGACAGGGGACCAACGAAAGATTATTT. Protein product: CASRGQGTNERLF. Given in full, the CDR3 is CASRGQGTNERLFF.

Note on this clone: The gene names here belong to mouse. The CDR3 is cut off 1 residue early in the read; its end comes from the germline J gene. The chain is built from TRBV5 and TRBJ1-2, with D possibly matching TRBD1 (5 bases). Germline V lookup: CDR1 LGHNA, CDR2 YNLKQL (reference sequence). This CDR3 contains 13 residues. V was shortened by 0 bases and J by 3 bases, with 5 bases between the two germline ends. CDR3: CASSQDRDSDYTF. Incomplete CDR3 DNA: TGTGCCAGCAGCCAAGACAGGGACTCCGACTACACC.

As for this clone: Genes and germline come from the mouse. Partial CDR3 DNA: TGTGCCAGCAGCGGACAGGGGGTTTCCAACGAAAGATTATTT. Translation: CASSGQGVSNERLF. The entire CDR3 protein reads CASSGQGVSNERLFF. V usage is TRBV3 and J usage is TRBJ1-4; 10 positions agree with TRBD1. The CDR3 is cut off 1 residue early in the read; its end comes from the germline J gene. The CDR3 has 15 amino acids. Trimming cost V 5 bases and J 0 bases; bases outside gene matches: 0. Germline V CDR1 and CDR2: SNHLY, FYNGKV (reference sequence).

A word on this clone: Gene names follow the mouse nomenclature. Sequencing ends 1 residue short of the CDR3 end; the germline J gene provides the rest. The chain couples TRBV15 to TRBJ2-7; 9 bases line up with TRBD2. CDR1 SGHND and CDR2 FRSKSL come from the germline V gene. The CDR3 contains 15 residues. V lost 4 bases to trimming and J lost 7 bases; unmatched junction nucleotides: 11. The DNA read from the CDR3 is TGTGCCAGCAGTTCGGGACTGGGTGGGTATGGGGAACAGTAC. It yields the protein CASSSGLGGYGEQY. The full CDR3 is CASSSGLGGYGEQYF.

This clone is termed medium-sized. Gene names follow the mouse nomenclature. The read halts 1 residue ahead of the CDR3 end, with the missing end drawn from the germline J gene. The chain links TRBV26 to TRBJ1-2, with 7 positions matching TRBD1. Germline V gives CDR1 KGHPV, CDR2 FQNQEV (reference sequence). There are 12 residues in the CDR3. The J segment lost 6 bases and the V segment lost 4 bases, leaving 2 bases of the junction unmatched. The CDR3 sequence: CASSRDRTDYTF. The part of the CDR3 DNA that was read is TGTGCCAGCAGTCGGGACAGAACCGACTACACC.

This clone came up a few times. Mouse gene names apply. The read terminates 1 residue before the CDR3 end, so the remaining end is supplied by the germline J gene. The V call is TRBV26, the J call TRBJ1-1; D is unresolved. Germline assignment: CDR1 KGHPV and CDR2 FQNQEV (reference sequence). The CDR3 extends over 13 amino acids. The V gene lost 2 bases and the J gene lost 1 base, with 5 bases spanning the gap. The covered CDR3 bases are TGTGCCAGCAGTCTGACAGTAAACACAGAAGTCTTC. This encodes CASSLTVNTEVF. In full, the CDR3 is CASSLTVNTEVFF.

This clone is medium-sized in the sample. Gene and germline names: mouse. The read halts 1 residue ahead of the CDR3 end, with the missing end drawn from the germline J gene. This chain connects TRBV23 to TRBJ2-3; the D segment call TRBD1 is taken from the table without a DNA check. CDR1 and CDR2 (germline): KGHTA, FQNQQP. This CDR3 comprises 13 residues. CDR3: CSSSQRSAETLYF. The CDR3 DNA, read in part, is TGCTCCAGCAGTCAAAGGAGTGCAGAAACGCTGTAT. Full variable domain (outside the CDR3, taken from reference TRBV23 and TRBJ2-3): DAAVTQKPRYLIKMKGQEAEMKCIPEKGHTAVFWYQQKQSKELKFLIYFQNQQPLDQIDMVKERFSAVCPSSSLCSLGIRTCEAEDSALYLCSSSQRSAETLYFGSGTRLTVL.

As to this clone: The gene symbols are mouse symbols. Read sequence stops 1 residue before the CDR3 end, and the germline J gene provides the missing end. The chain uses TRBV13-1 and TRBJ2-3, with 7 nucleotides matching TRBD2. In germline, CDR1 is NSHNY, CDR2 SYGAGN. The CDR3 is made up of 13 amino acids. The ends lost 6 bases at V and 1 base at J; junction bases unmatched: 2. CDR3 bases read: TGTGCCAGCACTGGGGGAGGTGCAGAAACGCTGTAT. Translated: CASTGGGAETLY. The entire CDR3 protein reads CASTGGGAETLYF.

In regard to this clone: These gene names are mouse names. The missing CDR3 end, 1 residue past where the read stops, is filled in from the germline J gene. The V gene is TRBV5, the J gene TRBJ1-1, with TRBD1 as a possible D gene (6 bases). This CDR3 contains 14 residues. CDR1 is LGHNA and CDR2 is YNLKQL in the germline V gene (reference sequence). The V and J ends lost 4 bases and 0 bases respectively, with 9 bases between them. The CDR3 sequence is CASSRDNANTEVFF. CDR3 DNA (partial): TGTGCCAGCAGCCGGGACAATGCAAACACAGAAGTCTTC.

This clone was observed a few times. The gene names given are mouse names. With the read ending 1 residue before the CDR3 end, the germline J gene is used to fill in that end. The chain combines TRBV13-1 with TRBJ1-4; D uncertain. Germline values: CDR1 NSHNY, CDR2 SYGAGN. The CDR3 length is 14 residues. Between the trimmed V and J ends, which lost 2 bases and 1 base, there was a span of 6 bases. CDR3 residues: CASSEGYSNERLFF. CDR3 DNA (partial): TGTGCCAGCAGTGAAGGGTATTCCAACGAAAGATTATTT.

Concerning this clone itself: Gene names denote mouse genes. Read data end 1 residue before the CDR3 end; the end is taken from the germline J gene. J is TRBJ2-5 and V is TRBV16; no definite D call. Germline CDR1 SGHSA, CDR2 FRNQAP. CDR3 length: 14 amino acids. V was shortened by 0 bases and J by 2 bases, with 6 bases between the two germline ends. This chain's CDR3 is CASSLESVQDTQYF. Incomplete CDR3 DNA: TGTGCAAGCAGCTTAGAGTCAGTCCAAGACACCCAGTAC. Variable domain in full (rest from reference TRBV16 and TRBJ2-5): NAGVIQTPRHKVTGKGQEATLWCEPISGHSAVFWYRQTIVQGLEFLTYFRNQAPIDDSGMPKERFSAQMPNQSHSTLKIQSTQPQDSAVYLCASSLESVQDTQYFGPGTRLLVL.

This clone is medium-sized by share. Gene names and germline refer to mouse. The read halts 1 residue ahead of the CDR3 end, with the missing end drawn from the germline J gene. This chain links TRBV26 with TRBJ2-1; D not resolved. Trimming took 4 bases from V and 1 from J, leaving 8 bases between them. Germline CDR1 reads KGHPV; CDR2 reads FQNQEV (reference sequence). The CDR3 contains 14 residues. Incomplete CDR3 DNA: TGTGCCAGCAGTCCTCCGGGGAACTATGCTGAGCAGTTC. Translating gives CASSPPGNYAEQF. The complete CDR3 sequence is CASSPPGNYAEQFF.

This clone was found a few times. All gene names here are mouse names. The missing CDR3 end, 1 residue past where the read stops, is filled in from the germline J gene. The genes are TRBV31 and TRBJ2-2; D not resolved. The V end was cut by 2 bases, the J end by 0 bases, with 7 bases between. The CDR3 contains 14 residues. CDR1 and CDR2 from the germline V gene are GKSSPN and SITVG. The part of the CDR3 DNA that was read is TGTGCCTGGAGTATGGGTGCAAACACCGGGCAGCTCTAC. This gives the protein CAWSMGANTGQLY. The CDR3 in full is CAWSMGANTGQLYF.

About this clone itself: The gene symbols are mouse symbols. The CDR3 goes on 1 residue after the read ends, and that part is filled in from the germline J gene. This chain connects TRBV16 to TRBJ2-5, with D unclear. The CDR3 has 10 amino acids. The germline V and J ends were trimmed by 5 bases and 5 bases, with 2 bases remaining between them. CDR1 and CDR2 from the germline V gene are SGHSA and FRNQAP. Incomplete CDR3 DNA: TGTGCAAGCAGCCCAGACACCCAGTAC. Amino acid sequence: CASSPDTQY. The whole CDR3 sequence reads CASSPDTQYF. Based on the CDR3 plus reference TRBV16 and TRBJ2-5, the full variable domain is NAGVIQTPRHKVTGKGQEATLWCEPISGHSAVFWYRQTIVQGLEFLTYFRNQAPIDDSGMPKERFSAQMPNQSHSTLKIQSTQPQDSAVYLCASSPDTQYFGPGTRLLVL.